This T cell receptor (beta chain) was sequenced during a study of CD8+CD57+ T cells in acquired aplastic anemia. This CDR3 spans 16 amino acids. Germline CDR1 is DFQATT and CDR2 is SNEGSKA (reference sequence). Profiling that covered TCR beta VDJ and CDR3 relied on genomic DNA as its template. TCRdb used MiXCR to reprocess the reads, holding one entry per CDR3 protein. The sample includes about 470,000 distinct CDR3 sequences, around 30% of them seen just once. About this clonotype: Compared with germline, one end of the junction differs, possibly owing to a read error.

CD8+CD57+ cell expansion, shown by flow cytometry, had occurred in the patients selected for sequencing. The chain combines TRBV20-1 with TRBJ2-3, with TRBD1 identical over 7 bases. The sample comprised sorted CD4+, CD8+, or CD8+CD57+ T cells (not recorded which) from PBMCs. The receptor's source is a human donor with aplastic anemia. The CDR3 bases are TGCAGTGCTAGAGATTGGTTGACAGGGCCCACAGATGCGCAGTATTTT. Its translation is CSARDWLTGPTDAQYF.